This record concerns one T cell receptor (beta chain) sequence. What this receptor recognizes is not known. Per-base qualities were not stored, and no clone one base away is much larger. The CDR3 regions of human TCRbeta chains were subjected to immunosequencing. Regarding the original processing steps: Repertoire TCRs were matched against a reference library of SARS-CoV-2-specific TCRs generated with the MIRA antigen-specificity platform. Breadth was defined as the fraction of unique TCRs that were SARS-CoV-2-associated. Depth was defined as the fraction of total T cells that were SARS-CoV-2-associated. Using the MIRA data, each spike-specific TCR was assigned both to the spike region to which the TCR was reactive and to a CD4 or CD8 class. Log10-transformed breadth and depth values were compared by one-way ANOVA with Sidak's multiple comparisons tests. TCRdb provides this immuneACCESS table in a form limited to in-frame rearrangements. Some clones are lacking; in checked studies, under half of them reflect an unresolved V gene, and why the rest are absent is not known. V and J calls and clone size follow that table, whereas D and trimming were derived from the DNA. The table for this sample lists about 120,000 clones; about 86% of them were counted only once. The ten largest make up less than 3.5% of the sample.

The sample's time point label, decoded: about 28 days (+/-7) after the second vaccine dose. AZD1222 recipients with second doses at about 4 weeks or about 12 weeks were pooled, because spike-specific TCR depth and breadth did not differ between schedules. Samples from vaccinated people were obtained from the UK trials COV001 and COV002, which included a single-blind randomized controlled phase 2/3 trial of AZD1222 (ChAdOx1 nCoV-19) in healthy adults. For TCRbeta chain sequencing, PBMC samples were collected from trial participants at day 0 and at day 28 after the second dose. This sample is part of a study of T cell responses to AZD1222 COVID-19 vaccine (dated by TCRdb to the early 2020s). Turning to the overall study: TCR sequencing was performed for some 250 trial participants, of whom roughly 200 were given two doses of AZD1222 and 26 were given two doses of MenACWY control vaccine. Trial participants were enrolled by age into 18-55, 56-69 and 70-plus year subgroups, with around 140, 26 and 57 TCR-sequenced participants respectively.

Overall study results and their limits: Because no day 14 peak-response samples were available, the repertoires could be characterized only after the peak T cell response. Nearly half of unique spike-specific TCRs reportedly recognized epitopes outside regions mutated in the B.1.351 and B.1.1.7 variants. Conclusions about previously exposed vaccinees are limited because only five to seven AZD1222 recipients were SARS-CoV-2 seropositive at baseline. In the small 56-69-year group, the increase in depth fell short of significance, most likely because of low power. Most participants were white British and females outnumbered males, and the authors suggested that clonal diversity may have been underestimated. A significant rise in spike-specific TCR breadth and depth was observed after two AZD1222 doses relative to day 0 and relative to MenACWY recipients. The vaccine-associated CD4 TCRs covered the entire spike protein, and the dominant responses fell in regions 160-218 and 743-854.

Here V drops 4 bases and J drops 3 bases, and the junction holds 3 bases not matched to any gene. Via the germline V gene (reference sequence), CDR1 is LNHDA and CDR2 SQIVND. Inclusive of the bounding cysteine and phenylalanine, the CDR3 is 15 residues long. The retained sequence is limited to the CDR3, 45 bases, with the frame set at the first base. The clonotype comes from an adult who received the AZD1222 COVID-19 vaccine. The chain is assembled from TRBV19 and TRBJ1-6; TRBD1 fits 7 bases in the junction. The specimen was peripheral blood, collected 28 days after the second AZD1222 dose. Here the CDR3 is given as CASSKQGFYNSPLHF. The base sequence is TGTGCCAGTAGTAAACAGGGGTTCTATAATTCACCCCTCCACTTT.